Here is one T cell receptor beta chain with its context. Its antigen remains unknown. This entry belongs to a study of cytomegalovirus exposure and HLA in healthy donors. Both 60 Vbeta primers and 13 Jbeta primers went into the PCR. Sequencing was performed with immunoSEQ multiplex PCR; in TCRdb, only in-frame clones are kept and a portion is missing. This table has 110,000 to 150,000 clones, about three quarters appearing once. Study-wide results and caveats: Specificity for CMV antigens was confirmed in vitro for three of the CMV-associated chains. Relative to the approximately 660-donor mean, N-insertions were reportedly fewer in an Asian-associated ancestry cluster in a later analysis.

Sequenced: PBMCs. This sequence originates from a man between 18 and 35 years old in good health and CMV-seronegative.

The CDR3 DNA sequence: TGTGCCAGCAGCGTCCGGGGACGGGGGACGGCAGATACGCAGTATTTT. Translated, it gives CASSVRGRGTADTQYF. The V and J genes are TRBV7-6 and TRBJ2-3, with D possibly being TRBD2 (6 bases). The CDR3 extends over 16 amino acids. Germline CDR1 is SGHVS and CDR2 is FNYEAQ. Trimming removed 5 bases at V and 4 bases at J, with 19 bases between.